The source of this T cell receptor (beta chain) is a study of CD8 T cells in ankylosing spondylitis. The CDR3 is 13 amino acids. V was trimmed by 7 bases and J by 5 bases, leaving 12 bases between them. Germline CDR1 and CDR2: MNHEY and SVGEGT. Ten or more counts support this clonotype. The antigen is unknown. Study results and caveats: A TCR beta motif made of 7 to 9 highly homologous variants seemed typical of ankylosing spondylitis blood.

Scientists made TCR beta libraries using quantitative 5'-RACE with molecular barcodes. TCRdb reprocessed the 5' RACE reads with MiXCR, giving one entry per CDR3 protein. The table includes around 160,000 distinct CDR3 sequences, 11% detected once. This sequence joins TRBV6-2 or TRBV6-3 and TRBJ2-1, with D perhaps being TRBD1 or TRBD2 (5 bases each). The TCR sequence derives from a male donor with ankylosing spondylitis or in good health (not recorded which). The sample comprised blood, either unsorted or a sorted T cell fraction (not recorded which). The CDR3 spells CASKGQGHNEQFF. CDR3 sequence (DNA): TGTGCCAGCAAGGGGCAGGGACACAATGAGCAGTTCTTC.